The T cell receptor (beta chain) described here comes from a study of blood T cell repertoires in COVID-19. TCRdb keeps only in-frame clones here, not all; method: immunoSEQ multiplex PCR. The repertoire consists of tens of thousands of clones, with approximately 90% occurring once and the leading ten covering approximately 3.7%. Germline V gene sequence: CDR1 MGHRA, CDR2 YSYEKL. This CDR3 is 17 amino acids long. V lost 0 bases and J lost 7; bases outside the gene matches: 9. J is TRBJ2-2 and V is TRBV4-1; 9 positions match TRBD2. Sequencing was done on a sample of peripheral blood. The sequence came from a man aged 55 to 70 with acute or convalescent COVID-19. The chain's CDR3 is CASSQERGLASDGELFF. CDR3 in DNA: TGCGCCAGCAGCCAAGAACGGGGACTAGCCTCCGACGGGGAGCTGTTTTTT.